This note documents a single T cell receptor beta chain sequence. Antigen specificity is unknown. PCR primers comprised 60 Vbeta and 13 Jbeta primers. Here immunoSEQ multiplex PCR was the method, and the copy in TCRdb shows in-frame clones only, minus some. The sample records 180,000 or so clones, roughly 73% being singletons. V lost 1 base and J 0 bases, leaving 7 bases between the germline ends. Per the germline V gene, CDR1 is SQVTM and CDR2 is ANQGSEA. This CDR3 has 14 amino acids. These data are taken from a study of cytomegalovirus exposure and HLA in healthy donors. The wider study: When fewer than 400 donors were genotyped, over 80% of them were found to fall in the Caucasian-associated ancestry cluster. Findings and limits, study-wide: Associated with cytomegalovirus, according to the listing, were 150 to 200 TCR beta chains. It is likely that the observed cluster of highly shared sequence variants was a sequencing artifact. Among the most significant clusters, several appeared linked to common viral pathogens in a later analysis.

The chain is built from TRBV29-1 and TRBJ2-1; D is unclear. The material sequenced was PBMCs. This TCR derives from a female donor in good health and CMV-seronegative. The CDR3 region has the DNA TGCAGCGTTGAAGGCTCCAGCTCCTACAATGAGCAGTTCTTC. Its translation: CSVEGSSSYNEQFF.